A selection of T cell receptor beta chains follows, all from one sample in a study of blood T cell repertoires in COVID-19. The assay was immunoSEQ multiplex PCR, and TCRdb's table has in-frame clones only and misses some. There are roughly 120,000 clones in the sample; around 89% occur only once, and around a quarter lies in the top ten. What was sequenced was peripheral blood. The source is a man aged 65 to 79 with active or convalescent COVID-19. The CDR3 runs from the conserved cysteine through the conserved F or W. A D gene is named only where the DNA matches it firmly. Where a row states a size, it is once, few, many or the class of an expanded clone; other rows omit it.

abundance	v_gene	j_gene	d_gene	CDR3nt	CDR3aa
.	TRBV6-5	TRBJ2-5	.	TGTGCCAGTAAACAGGGTTCCCAAGAGACCCAGTACTTC	CASKQGSQETQYF
.	TRBV5-6	TRBJ2-3	TRBD2	TGTGCCAGCAGTCGGACTAGCGGGAGCAGGACAGATACGCAGTATTTT	CASSRTSGSRTDTQYF
.	TRBV5-8	TRBJ2-3	TRBD1	TGTGCCAGCAGCTCCGGGACAGCGTTGGAAGATACGCAGTATTTT	CASSSGTALEDTQYF
.	TRBV30	TRBJ1-2	TRBD1	TGTGCCTGGAGTGTACAGACAGGGTTTGGCTACACCTTC	CAWSVQTGFGYTF
.	TRBV6-5	TRBJ1-6	TRBD1	TGTGCCAGCAACCCAGACAGGGCGGGTAATTCACCCCTCCACTTT	CASNPDRAGNSPLHF
.	TRBV7-9	TRBJ2-5	TRBD2	TGTGCCAGCAGCTTAGCCGCTAGCGGCCAAGAGACCCAGTACTTC	CASSLAASGQETQYF
few	TRBV10-3	TRBJ2-7	TRBD1	TGTGCCATCAGTGAGCCGGACAGGGCGGAGTACTTC	CAISEPDRAEYF
once	TRBV6-5	TRBJ2-7	TRBD1	TGTGCCACCCTCAAGACAGGGACGCTGGCCTACGAGCAGTACTTC	CATLKTGTLAYEQYF
.	TRBV27	TRBJ2-6	TRBD2	TGTGCCAGCAGTTTATTAGCGGGAGGGCCCTCTGGGGCCAACGTCCTGACTTTC	CASSLLAGGPSGANVLTF
.	TRBV19	TRBJ2-1	TRBD2	TGTGCCAGTAGCCGAACTAGCGGGAGCTCCTACAATGAGCAGTTCTTC	CASSRTSGSSYNEQFF
.	TRBV27	TRBJ2-2	TRBD2	TGTGCCAGTGGACTAGCGACAAACACCGGGGAGCTGTTTTTT	CASGLATNTGELFF
.	TRBV10-3	TRBJ1-3	.	TGTGCCAATAAAGCAGGGATAGGAAACACCATATATTTT	CANKAGIGNTIYF
once	TRBV29-1	TRBJ2-1	TRBD2	TGCAGCGCACTGGGACTAGCGGGGAAGGCGCCCTCCTACAATGAGCAGTTCTTC	CSALGLAGKAPSYNEQFF
.	TRBV10-3	TRBJ1-1	TRBD1	TGTGCCATCAGTGGACAGGGGGCGGAAACTGAAGCTTTCTTT	CAISGQGAETEAFF
.	TRBV15	TRBJ2-1	TRBD2	TGTGCCACCAGCAGAGACCGACTAGCGAAGTTCTTC	CATSRDRLAKFF
.	TRBV19	TRBJ1-6	.	TGTGCCAGTAGTGAGTCTCCGGGGAGCGGTAATTCACCCCTCCACTTT	CASSESPGSGNSPLHF
.	TRBV6-5	TRBJ1-5	.	TGTGCCAGCAGTAACACAGGGAGCAATCAGCCCCAGCATTTT	CASSNTGSNQPQHF
few	TRBV28	TRBJ2-1	TRBD1	TGTGCCAGCACCAGGGGGCGCAGACTCTCCTACAATGAGCAGTTCTTC	CASTRGRRLSYNEQFF
.	TRBV3-1/TRBV3-2	TRBJ1-1	TRBD1	TGTGCCAGCAGCCCGCGACAGGGTTCTGAAGCTTTCTTT	CASSPRQGSEAFF
.	TRBV14	TRBJ1-1	TRBD1	TGTGCCAGCAGCTCGGGACAGTACAACACTGAAGCTTTCTTT	CASSSGQYNTEAFF
.	TRBV2	TRBJ2-7	TRBD1	TGTGCCAGCAGTGAAGCGCCGACAGGGCTAGGATACGAGCAGTACTTC	CASSEAPTGLGYEQYF
.	TRBV7-6	TRBJ1-5	.	TGTGCCAGCAGCCAAAACAATCAGCCCCAGCATTTT	CASSQNNQPQHF
.	TRBV11-2	TRBJ2-4	.	TGTGCCAGCAGCGTCCCGACAGGTGACAAAAACATTCAGTACTTC	CASSVPTGDKNIQYF
few	TRBV11-2	TRBJ1-1	.	TGTGCCAGCAGCTTAGGGCAGGGGAACACTGAAGCTTTCTTT	CASSLGQGNTEAFF
.	TRBV9	TRBJ1-4	TRBD1	TGTGCCAGCAGCGAGGGACAGACAACTTCTAATGAAAAACTGTTTTTT	CASSEGQTTSNEKLFF
.	TRBV18	TRBJ2-3	TRBD2	TGTGCCAGCTCCCTGGGCACTAGCGGGAGCGGAACAGATACGCAGTATTTT	CASSLGTSGSGTDTQYF
.	TRBV30	TRBJ1-6	.	TGTGCCTGGACGGGAGATAATTCACCCCTCCACTTT	CAWTGDNSPLHF
.	TRBV28	TRBJ2-7	.	TGTGCCAGCAGTTCCTCTGTCCCCGACGAGCAGTACTTC	CASSSSVPDEQYF
.	TRBV2	TRBJ1-4	.	TGTGCCAGCAAGCAGGGTGCAACTAATGAAAAACTGTTTTTT	CASKQGATNEKLFF
.	TRBV11-3	TRBJ2-7	.	TGTGCCAGCAGCGATTTAGGGGGCGAGCAGTACTTC	CASSDLGGEQYF
once	TRBV9	TRBJ1-2	.	TGTGCCAGCAGCGTAGCACCCAGGGGTGGAGGCTACACCTTC	CASSVAPRGGGYTF
few	TRBV18	TRBJ2-5	.	TGTGCCAGCTCACCACTGACAGTCCAAGAGACCCAGTACTTC	CASSPLTVQETQYF
.	TRBV5-1	TRBJ1-4	.	TGCGCCAGCAGCTTGGTTGGGCCAGCAACTAATGAAAAACTGTTTTTT	CASSLVGPATNEKLFF
.	TRBV27	TRBJ2-3	TRBD2	TGTGCCAGCAGCCGACTAGCGGGAGGGCCGGGGCCCATCACAGATACGCAGTATTTT	CASSRLAGGPGPITDTQYF
.	TRBV6-5	TRBJ2-7	.	TGTGCCAGCAAAAGGACAGTCCACTCCTACGAGCAGTACTTC	CASKRTVHSYEQYF
.	TRBV9	TRBJ1-1	TRBD1	TGTGCCAGCAGCATTCAACAGGGGGTCTTGAGTGAAGCTTTCTTT	CASSIQQGVLSEAFF
.	TRBV7-4	TRBJ1-4	.	TGTGCCAGCAGCTACCCGGGACACCCGGGCGGAACTAATGAAAAACTGTTTTTT	CASSYPGHPGGTNEKLFF
.	TRBV5-6	TRBJ2-1	TRBD1	TGTGCCAGCAGCCCGGACGGGACAGGGTTTAATATCAATGAGCAGTTCTTC	CASSPDGTGFNINEQFF
.	TRBV28	TRBJ2-7	.	TGTGCCAGCAGCCCCCCACGGCCAGGGACCTACGAGCAGTACTTC	CASSPPRPGTYEQYF
.	TRBV28	TRBJ2-1	TRBD2	TGTGCCAGCAGTCTAGCGGGAGGGCCAGAGCAGTTCTTC	CASSLAGGPEQFF
.	TRBV19	TRBJ1-4	.	TGTACCAGTCGCGACCGGGACACGTGGGTTGAAAAACTGTTTTTT	CTSRDRDTWVEKLFF
.	TRBV30	TRBJ1-5	TRBD1	TGTGCCTGGAAGGGACAGCCTAATCAGCCCCAGCATTTT	CAWKGQPNQPQHF
.	TRBV19	TRBJ2-5	TRBD1	TGTGCCAGTAGTCCCCCGGGACAGGCCAAAGAGACCCAGTACTTC	CASSPPGQAKETQYF
.	TRBV5-1	TRBJ1-1	TRBD1	TGCGCCAGCAGCTCGGGACAGCTGAACACTGAAGCTTTCTTT	CASSSGQLNTEAFF
.	TRBV6-5	TRBJ1-3	.	TGTGCCAGCAGTTACTCTACGGGGTCTGGAAACACCATATATTTT	CASSYSTGSGNTIYF
.	TRBV18	TRBJ1-2	.	TGTGCCAGCTCACCACCGAGGTCCCACTATGGCTACACCTTC	CASSPPRSHYGYTF
.	TRBV5-1	TRBJ1-1	TRBD1	TGCGCCAGCAGCTTGGAGGGGGCCCTCGAAGCTTTCTTT	CASSLEGALEAFF